This TCR beta chain was captured by sequencing in a study of Graves' ophthalmopathy and Graves' hyperthyroidism. The study amplified TCR beta CDR3 regions using RNA transcripts. The workflow started with a first-round RT-PCR run with HTBI primers and then moved on to a second-round multiplex PCR. TCRdb passed the multiplex PCR reads through MiXCR, listing each CDR3 protein once. There are a few hundred thousand distinct CDR3 sequences in the sample; 20% to 25% occur only once, and roughly 3% lies in the top ten. The CDR3 has 11 residues. Germline loops: CDR1 MNHNS, CDR2 SASEGT. The ends were cut back, 7 bases at V and 7 bases at J, with 11 bases in the middle. A diagnosis was made from clinical symptoms together with serum thyroxine, TRAb, thyroid ultrasound and orbital computed tomography. This clonotype was seen repeatedly, ten times or more. What it binds is unknown. Whole-study findings and limits: A model built from 13 signatures distinguished ophthalmopathy from stable hyperthyroidism with about 86% sensitivity and approximately 80% specificity.

This sequence was found in a woman in her late teens or twenties with stable Graves' hyperthyroidism. This rearrangement joins TRBV6-1 to TRBJ2-7; D uncertain. Sequencing used peripheral blood. CDR3 sequence reads: CASTNGREQYF. In DNA, the CDR3 is TGTGCCAGCACCAACGGGCGTGAGCAGTACTTC.